This T cell receptor beta chain was identified during a study of blood T cells in healthy people across ages. As concerns this clonotype: Its specificity is not known. The junction and the germline gene differ at one end; a read error may be behind it.

Total RNA amounts of at least 5 micrograms were extracted per sample. Study findings and constraints: The fall in TCR beta diversity per million T cells was roughly linear with age. Donor CMV infection status was unknown, possibly confounding age-related changes in expanded clonotypes.

Alongside a J-beta primer mix, a sample-barcoded 5' primer served in a second PCR lasting about 6 to 11 cycles. MiXCR was run by TCRdb on the 5' RACE reads, yielding one entry per CDR3 protein. The sample carries about a million distinct CDR3 sequences, roughly 50% recorded once. The source of this sequence is a woman aged 55 to 70 in good health. The sample consisted of blood.

The CDR3 DNA reads as TGTGCCTGCAGCCAAGACAGAGAGACAGTAAACTACGAGCAGTACTTC. This sequence encodes CACSQDRETVNYEQYF. The chain uses TRBV4-2 and TRBJ2-7; possible D gene TRBD1, 5 bases. Germline V lookup: CDR1 LGHNA, CDR2 YNFKEQ. This CDR3 is 16 amino acids long.